Each of the 9 T cell receptor beta chains below was sequenced from the same sample in a study of blood T cell repertoires in COVID-19. The assay was immunoSEQ multiplex PCR, and TCRdb's table has in-frame clones only and misses some. The repertoire holds 250,000 to 300,000 clones, with about 88% as singletons. The material sequenced was PBMCs or T cells enriched from blood (not recorded which). These receptors originate from a woman aged 60-75 years in a cohort exposed to, infected with or recovered from COVID-19 (not recorded which).

The V gene is TRBV7-2, the J gene TRBJ2-7, with 9 nucleotides matching TRBD2. The germline V gene has CDR1 SGHTA and CDR2 FQGNSA. This CDR3 has 14 amino acids. The ends lost 8 bases at V and 0 bases at J; junction bases unmatched: 5. CDR3 DNA sequence: TGTGCCAGCGCTAGCGGGATGAGCTCCTACGAGCAGTACTTC. This translates into CASASGMSSYEQYF.

The rearrangement links TRBV7-9 to TRBJ2-3, with D perhaps matching TRBD2 (6 bases). CDR1 is SEHNR, CDR2 FQNEAQ, per germline (reference sequence). CDR3 size: 14 residues. V was clipped by 5 bases and J by 0 bases, with 9 bases between them. CDR3 loop: CASSPGLSTDTQYF. The CDR3 DNA sequence: TGTGCCAGCAGCCCTGGACTAAGCACAGATACGCAGTATTTT. The variable domain in full, completed from reference TRBV7-9 and TRBJ2-3, reads DTGVSQNPRHKITKRGQNVTFRCDPISEHNRLYWYRQTLGQGPEFLTYFQNEAQLEKSRLLSDRFSAERPKGSFSTLEIQRTEQGDSAMYLCASSPGLSTDTQYFGPGTRLTVL.

The chain employs TRBV6-5 and TRBJ1-1; TRBD1 is a possible D gene (5 bases). Germline V gene sequence: CDR1 MNHEY, CDR2 SVGAGI. V dropped 4 bases and J dropped 3 bases, with 12 bases sitting between them. The CDR3 contains 14 residues. The CDR3 loop is CASSSPRAYTEAFF. CDR3 DNA sequence: TGTGCCAGCAGTTCGCCCAGGGCATACACTGAAGCTTTCTTT.

The rearrangement links TRBV4-1 to TRBJ1-2; TRBD1 is a possible D gene (5 bases). The germline V gene has CDR1 MGHRA and CDR2 YSYEKL. The germline V and J ends were trimmed by 3 bases and 8 bases, with 10 bases remaining between them. This CDR3 has 12 residues. The CDR3 loop is CASSQGGRGYTF. CDR3 DNA sequence: TGCGCCAGCAGCCAGGGGGGGAGGGGCTACACCTTC.

J is TRBJ2-7 and V is TRBV6-2 or TRBV6-3, with 7 bases aligning to TRBD2. Trimming at V came to 5 bases and at J to 1 base, leaving 8 bases not matched to a gene. The CDR3 extends over 15 amino acids. Germline CDR1 reads MNHEY; CDR2 reads SVGEGT. CDR3 residues: CASSHGGTQSYEQYF. Here the CDR3 DNA reads TGTGCCAGCAGTCACGGGGGGACCCAATCCTACGAGCAGTACTTC.

This sequence joins TRBV6-5 and TRBJ2-3; 7 bases align to TRBD1. CDR1 MNHEY and CDR2 SVGAGI come from the germline V gene. V lost 8 bases and J lost 1; bases outside the gene matches: 9. CDR3 length: 15 residues. CDR3: CASGTDGYGTDTQYF. The CDR3 DNA follows: TGTGCCAGCGGGACAGACGGATATGGCACAGATACGCAGTATTTT.

The V gene is TRBV28, the J gene TRBJ2-1; TRBD2 aligns across 10 bases. J lost 0 bases, V lost 3 bases, and 8 bases had no gene match. The CDR3 loop spans 18 amino acids. Germline V gene lookup returns CDR1 MDHEN and CDR2 SYDVKM. This chain's CDR3 is CASSFPSGRGGSYNEQFF. DNA of the CDR3: TGTGCCAGCAGTTTTCCTAGCGGGAGAGGGGGCTCCTACAATGAGCAGTTCTTC.

This clone was picked up one time. This chain links TRBV30 with TRBJ1-1, with a possible D match to TRBD1 (5 bases). Germline V gives CDR1 GTSNPN, CDR2 SVGIG (reference sequence). V was clipped by 3 bases and J by 4 bases, with 9 bases between them. This CDR3 is 12 amino acids long. DNA of the CDR3: TGTGCCTGGAGGGGGGGGAGCACTGAAGCTTTCTTT. Translated, it gives CAWRGGSTEAFF.

The chain uses TRBV15 and TRBJ1-1; weak D call: TRBD1 (5 bases). Deletions cut 4 bases from V and 5 bases from J, with 14 bases between. CDR1 is LNHNV, CDR2 YYDKDF, per germline (reference sequence). This CDR3 region has 14 residues. The CDR3 spells CATSKTAMTTEAFF. The CDR3 nucleotides read TGTGCCACCAGCAAGACAGCGATGACAACTGAAGCTTTCTTT.